The 17 T cell receptor beta chains in this list originate from one sample, sequenced in a study of T cells after yellow fever vaccination. MiXCR, run by TCRdb on the 5' RACE reads, gives a single entry per CDR3 protein. The repertoire includes about 260,000 distinct CDR3 sequences, more than 3.5% of them detected once, and around 19% sits in the top ten. The specimen comprised PBMCs, sampled 15 days after the yellow fever booster vaccination. These receptors originate from a man between 18 and 29 years old who received the YFV17D yellow fever vaccine.

This clonotype was observed many times. The rearrangement uses TRBV5-6 and TRBJ2-1; 8 nucleotides match TRBD1. V lost 4 bases to trimming and J lost 3 bases; unmatched junction nucleotides: 6. CDR3 length: 15 amino acids. CDR1 is SGHDT and CDR2 is YYEEEE in the germline V gene. The CDR3 sequence: CASSPVGTGYNEQFF. The CDR3, as DNA: TGTGCCAGCAGCCCTGTGGGGACAGGCTACAATGAGCAGTTCTTC.

Many counts were recorded for this clonotype. This chain uses TRBV13 with TRBJ2-7; D may be TRBD1 or TRBD2 (5 bases each). Trimming took 5 bases from V and 2 from J, leaving 13 bases between them. CDR3 length: 14 residues. Germline V lookup: CDR1 PRHDT, CDR2 FYEKMQ (reference sequence). The CDR3 reads CASSRGRPAYEQYV. CDR3 in DNA: TGTGCCAGCAGCCGGGGACGGCCCGCCTACGAGCAGTACGTC.

This clonotype came up a few times. This chain links TRBV19 with TRBJ2-4; D is uncertain. The CDR3 consists of 13 residues. Trimming cost V 8 bases and J 0 bases, with 8 bases left between them. Germline V gives CDR1 LNHDA, CDR2 SQIVND (reference sequence). CDR3 protein: CASHNLAKNIQYF. The CDR3 DNA sequence: TGTGCCAGTCATAATTTAGCCAAAAACATTCAGTACTTC.

Ten or more counts support this clonotype. J is TRBJ2-7 and V is TRBV7-2; 8 bases are a match to TRBD1. V trimming: 4 bases; J trimming: 5 bases; junction bases outside the gene matches: 10. This CDR3 is 15 amino acids long. The germline CDR1 and CDR2 sequences are SGHTA and FQGNSA. DNA of the CDR3: TGTGCCAGCAGCTACGGACAGGGAAGGATAGACGAGCAGTACTTC. Its protein product is CASSYGQGRIDEQYF.

At least ten counts were recorded for this clonotype. The V call is TRBV27, the J call TRBJ2-5; 9 bases align to TRBD1. The J segment lost 4 bases and the V segment lost 2 bases, leaving 8 bases of the junction unmatched. This CDR3 has 16 amino acids. Germline CDR1 MNHEY, CDR2 SMNVEV (reference sequence). The CDR3 bases are TGTGCCAGCAGTTTAGGGACAGGGAGGGGTACAGAGACCCAGTACTTC. It is translated as CASSLGTGRGTETQYF.

This clonotype has at least ten counts. The genes are TRBV4-1 and TRBJ1-2; D may be TRBD1 (5 bases). From germline, CDR1 is MGHRA and CDR2 YSYEKL. This CDR3 has 17 amino acids. Trimming shortened V by 1 base and J by 3 bases, and 18 bases separated the two germline ends. CDR3 DNA sequence: TGCGCCAGCAGCCAAGGACAGCGGAGGGCGGCCGACTATGGCTACACCTTC. Translating it yields CASSQGQRRAADYGYTF.

This clonotype was seen at least ten times. The chain links TRBV20-1 to TRBJ1-4, with TRBD1 as a possible D gene (6 bases). This CDR3 is 14 amino acids long. With 0 bases removed from V and 4 bases from J, the gap between germline ends came to 9 bases. Germline CDR1 DFQATT, CDR2 SNEGSKA (reference sequence). CDR3 sequence: CSAREAQGNEKLFF. In DNA form, the CDR3 reads TGCAGTGCTAGAGAGGCACAGGGTAATGAAAAACTGTTTTTT.

This clonotype was counted a few times. The rearrangement uses TRBV4-3 and TRBJ2-7, with unresolved D. The V and J ends lost 0 bases and 3 bases respectively, with 9 bases between them. In germline, CDR1 is LGHNA, CDR2 YSLEER. There are 14 residues in the CDR3. The CDR3 DNA sequence: TGCGCCAGCAGCCAAGATGGTGTATACTACGAGCAGTACGTC. It specifies CASSQDGVYYEQYV.

The table lists this clonotype with many counts. The chain is built from TRBV5-6 and TRBJ2-6; D remains ambiguous. The CDR3 covers 16 residues. Between the trimmed V and J ends, which lost 0 bases and 0 bases, there was a span of 7 bases. Germline CDR1 is SGHDT and CDR2 is YYEEEE. The DNA for the CDR3 is TGTGCCAGCAGCTTGGAACAGCACTCTGGGGCCAACGTCCTGACTTTC. Translating gives CASSLEQHSGANVLTF.

This chain connects TRBV12-3 or TRBV12-4 to TRBJ2-5, with D unresolved. The ends were cut back, 8 bases at V and 4 bases at J, with 11 bases in the middle. The CDR3 spans 12 residues. The CDR3 DNA is TGTGCCAGCCTGAAGGAGACAGAGACCCAGTACTTC. Translated: CASLKETETQYF.

This clonotype has a count of ten or more. The chain employs TRBV5-1 and TRBJ2-1, with a weak D call TRBD1 (5 bases). Germline CDR1 and CDR2: SGHRS and YFSETQ. This CDR3 has 14 residues. V was clipped by 0 bases and J by 7 bases, with 11 bases between them. For the CDR3, the DNA is TGCGCCAGCAGCTTGGCCCAGGGAAAAAATGAGCAGTTCTTC. Translating gives CASSLAQGKNEQFF.

This clonotype was counted ten times or more. The chain is built from TRBV7-9 and TRBJ2-3; TRBD2 aligns across 13 bases. This CDR3 comprises 17 residues. Germline V lookup: CDR1 SEHNR, CDR2 FQNEAQ (reference sequence). V was clipped by 4 bases and J by 6 bases; unmatched bases: 10. CDR3: CASSSRTSGGPADTQYF. The CDR3 DNA reads TGTGCCAGCAGCTCCCGGACTAGCGGGGGTCCTGCCGATACGCAGTATTTT.

This rearrangement joins TRBV10-3 to TRBJ1-6, with 8 positions matching TRBD1. Germline-derived CDR1 and CDR2 are ENHRY and SYGVKD. There are 13 residues in the CDR3. The V gene end was trimmed by 10 bases and the J gene end by 6 bases; junction bases not matched to a gene: 5. The CDR3 DNA is TGTGCCACCTGGACAGGGTTTAATTCACCCCTCCACTTT. It yields the protein CATWTGFNSPLHF.

The table lists this clonotype with a few counts. The chain has TRBV6-5 and TRBJ1-5, with a tentative D call TRBD1 (5 bases). From germline, CDR1 is MNHEY and CDR2 SVGAGI. CDR3 length equals 14 residues. Trimming removed 1 base from V and 5 bases from J, with 9 bases in between. CDR3 sequence reads: CASSYFGGDQPQHF. DNA for the CDR3: TGTGCCAGCAGTTACTTCGGAGGGGATCAGCCCCAGCATTTT.

In this sample, this clonotype turned up many times. CDR3 sequence reads: CASSLGGGQEPQHF. CDR3 coding DNA: TGTGCCAGCAGCTTAGGCGGGGGGCAGGAGCCCCAGCATTTT. The chain uses TRBV7-6 and TRBJ1-5, with D possibly being TRBD1 (6 bases). The V gene lost 1 base and the J gene lost 8 bases, with 12 bases spanning the gap. This CDR3 has 14 amino acids. Germline lookup yields CDR1 SGHVS and CDR2 FNYEAQ.

This clonotype was seen a handful of times. The chain has TRBV18 and TRBJ2-6, with D hard to call. Per the germline V gene, CDR1 is KGHSH and CDR2 is LQKENI. The CDR3 is 16 amino acids. Trimming took 1 base from V and 0 from J, leaving 7 bases between them. The CDR3 DNA reads as TGTGCCAGCTCACCACGGCCAGGCTCTGGGGCCAACGTCCTGACTTTC. Its translation: CASSPRPGSGANVLTF.

This clonotype was observed at least ten times. V gene TRBV10-3 combines with J gene TRBJ2-5, with D tentatively TRBD1 (5 bases). The germline CDR1 and CDR2 sequences are ENHRY and SYGVKD. The CDR3 consists of 13 residues. V lost 7 bases, J lost 5 bases, and 14 bases lay in between. CDR3 protein: CAIKVGQGETQYF. DNA of the CDR3: TGTGCCATCAAAGTGGGGCAGGGCGAGACCCAGTACTTC.